This passage covers 17 T cell receptor beta chains from one sample sequenced in a study of T-cell memory formation after mild COVID-19. TCRdb re-called the 5' RACE reads with MiXCR, one entry per CDR3 protein. The table records about 140,000 distinct CDR3 sequences, 11% to 15% of them present only once. Sequencing input: PBMCs or a T cell subset sorted from them (not recorded which). The receptors stem from an adult woman who had mild COVID-19 (a few samples of this study predate the infection). Cell type and time point are not known.

This sequence joins TRBV4-2 and TRBJ1-1; D not resolved. The V end lost 6 bases, the J end lost 4 bases, and 12 bases lay between the germline ends. The CDR3 is made up of 13 amino acids. CDR1 and CDR2 (germline): LGHNA, YNFKEQ. This CDR3 is CASRLDGVTEAFF. The DNA for the CDR3 is TGTGCCAGCAGACTCGACGGGGTCACTGAAGCTTTCTTT.

The rearrangement joins TRBV4-1 to TRBJ2-7, with D tentatively TRBD2 (6 bases). Germline loops: CDR1 MGHRA, CDR2 YSYEKL. V was pared by 0 bases and J by 0 bases, with 9 bases between. The CDR3 sequence is 15 residues long. CDR3 DNA sequence: TGCGCCAGCAGCCAAGAACGGGGGTACTCCTACGAGCAGTACTTC. Translating gives CASSQERGYSYEQYF.

CDR3 bases: TGCAGTGCTCCGGGTTATTACGAGCAGTACTTC. Translating gives CSAPGYYEQYF. The chain has TRBV20-1 and TRBJ2-7; no clear D gene. The CDR3 has 11 amino acids. V was clipped by 5 bases and J by 4 bases, with 9 bases between them. Germline V CDR1 and CDR2: DFQATT, SNEGSKA (reference sequence).

This clonotype was seen a handful of times. This chain links TRBV2 with TRBJ1-3; no firm D call. V gave up 4 bases and J gave up 0 bases, with 7 bases separating them. The CDR3 is 14 residues long. The germline CDR1 and CDR2 sequences are SNHLY and FYNNEI. The CDR3 loop is CASSGGYSGNTIYF. CDR3 nucleotide sequence: TGTGCCAGCAGTGGAGGGTACTCTGGAAACACCATATATTTT.

This clonotype was seen repeatedly, ten times or more. The CDR3 sequence is CSARPLDALANEQFF. The DNA of the CDR3 is TGCAGTGCTAGACCCCTGGACGCGTTAGCTAATGAGCAGTTCTTC. This chain uses TRBV20-1 with TRBJ2-1, with D uncertain. The CDR3 totals 15 residues. CDR1 and CDR2 (germline): DFQATT, SNEGSKA (reference sequence). Trimming shortened V by 2 bases and J by 7 bases, and 18 bases separated the two germline ends.

This sequence joins TRBV7-9 and TRBJ2-7; weak D call: TRBD2 (5 bases). Looked up from germline, CDR1 is SEHNR and CDR2 is FQNEAQ (reference sequence). Trimming removed 5 bases from V and 4 bases from J, with 9 bases in between. The CDR3 has 12 amino acids. Here the CDR3 reads CASSQDWYEQYV. CDR3 sequence (DNA): TGTGCCAGCAGCCAGGACTGGTACGAGCAGTACGTC.

This clonotype was seen a handful of times. One junction end disagrees with the germline gene, perhaps due to a read error. This chain joins TRBV7-7 and TRBJ2-1; maybe TRBD1 (5 bases). Germline CDR1 reads SSHAT; CDR2 reads FNYEAQ (reference sequence). The CDR3 consists of 14 residues. For the CDR3, the DNA is TGTGCTAGCAGGGCTTTGAGCTCCTACAATGAGCAGTTCTTC. Translation: CASRALSSYNEQFF.

This clonotype was counted between two and nine times. The V gene is TRBV7-9, the J gene TRBJ2-3; D is ambiguous. The CDR3 contains 13 residues. Germline V gene lookup returns CDR1 SEHNR and CDR2 FQNEAQ (reference sequence). The V end was cut by 5 bases, the J end by 2 bases, with 8 bases between. In DNA, the CDR3 is TGTGCCAGCAGCCCCCTTGACACAGATACGCAGTATTTT. Its translation: CASSPLDTDTQYF.

This clonotype was detected only a few times. This sequence joins TRBV9 and TRBJ1-1, with D unclear. The CDR3 sequence is 14 residues long. Germline lookup yields CDR1 SGDLS and CDR2 YYNGEE. Trimming pared 3 bases from V and 0 bases from J, leaving 9 bases between. The CDR3 sequence: CASSDSYMNTEAFF. The CDR3 coding sequence is TGTGCCAGCAGCGACAGTTATATGAACACTGAAGCTTTCTTT.

This clonotype has just a few counts. This chain uses TRBV12-3 or TRBV12-4 with TRBJ2-1, with 7 bases that match TRBD1. This CDR3 is 13 amino acids long. Unmatched junction bases numbered 4, after V lost 6 bases and J lost 5 bases. The CDR3 DNA reads TGTGCCAGCAGAAGACAGGGTAACAATGAGCAGTTCTTC. The encoded protein is CASRRQGNNEQFF.

This clonotype was counted a few times. The chain has TRBV3-1 and TRBJ1-2; D is ambiguous. The germline gives CDR1 LGHDT, CDR2 YNNKEL (reference sequence). V dropped 0 bases and J dropped 1 base, with 12 bases sitting between them. The CDR3 length is 16 residues. CDR3 region: CASSQEEDRLNYGYTF. For the CDR3, the DNA is TGTGCCAGCAGCCAAGAGGAGGACCGCCTTAACTATGGCTACACCTTC.

The DNA for the CDR3 is TGTGCCAGCACCCAGTGGGCAGATACGCAGTATTTT. Its protein product is CASTQWADTQYF. The chain links TRBV13 to TRBJ2-3, with D unresolved. The CDR3 loop spans 12 amino acids. V gave up 7 bases and J gave up 4 bases, with 9 bases separating them. Looked up from germline, CDR1 is PRHDT and CDR2 is FYEKMQ (reference sequence).

A few counts support this clonotype. The chain carries TRBV20-1 and TRBJ2-3, with 9 nucleotides matching TRBD1. This CDR3 spans 14 amino acids. CDR1 and CDR2 (germline): DFQATT, SNEGSKA (reference sequence). J was trimmed by 4 bases and V by 6 bases; bases with no gene match: 8. The CDR3 DNA reads as TGCAGTGCGGATTGGACAGGGGTACCAGATACGCAGTATTTT. Translating it yields CSADWTGVPDTQYF.

This clonotype was detected a few times. The chain combines TRBV20-1 with TRBJ1-2, with D unresolved. CDR3 length: 12 residues. Between the trimmed V and J ends, which lost 6 bases and 8 bases, there was a span of 16 bases. Germline V gives CDR1 DFQATT, CDR2 SNEGSKA (reference sequence). The CDR3 loop reads CSAPTRSGGYTF. CDR3 DNA: TGCAGTGCACCGACTAGGTCGGGCGGCTACACCTTC.

The chain uses TRBV2 and TRBJ2-3, with a possible D match to TRBD2 (6 bases). V lost 6 bases and J lost 2, with 6 bases in between. CDR1 and CDR2 (germline): SNHLY, FYNNEI. CDR3 length: 12 amino acids. The CDR3 DNA reads as TGTGCCAGCAGGGACTACACAGATACGCAGTATTTT. This gives the protein CASRDYTDTQYF. Complete variable domain (other parts from reference TRBV2 and TRBJ2-3): EPEVTQTPSHQVTQMGQEVILRCVPISNHLYFYWYRQILGQKVEFLVSFYNNEISEKSEIFDDQFSVERPDGSNFTLKIRSTKLEDSAMYFCASRDYTDTQYFGPGTRLTVL.

This clonotype has only a few counts. This chain connects TRBV4-2 to TRBJ2-2, with D maybe TRBD1 (5 bases). V was shortened by 8 bases and J by 3 bases, with 13 bases between the two germline ends. Germline lookup yields CDR1 LGHNA and CDR2 YNFKEQ. This CDR3 contains 14 residues. The CDR3 sequence is CASERRGDTGELFF. CDR3 sequence (DNA): TGTGCCAGCGAGCGAAGGGGCGACACCGGGGAGCTGTTTTTT.

In its sample, this clonotype was seen a few times. The chain couples TRBV5-1 to TRBJ2-3, with TRBD2 matching over 13 bases. The CDR3 spans 16 residues. V shed 4 bases and J 2 bases; nucleotides not matched to a gene: 4. CDR1 is SGHRS and CDR2 is YFSETQ in the germline V gene. The CDR3, as DNA: TGCGCCAGCAGCATCGGGACTAGCGGGGACACAGATACGCAGTATTTT. Protein product: CASSIGTSGDTDTQYF.